The 2 T cell receptor beta chains below come from one sample, sequenced in a study of cytomegalovirus exposure and HLA in healthy donors. Clones were sequenced by immunoSEQ multiplex PCR, and TCRdb holds only the in-frame ones, with some missing. Of about 63,000 clones listed, 89% are singletons. The sample consisted of PBMCs. The origin of the receptors is a young woman in good health and CMV-seronegative.

The chain links TRBV29-1 to TRBJ2-3; tentative D call: TRBD2 (5 bases). The germline V gene has CDR1 SQVTM and CDR2 ANQGSEA. Trimming removed 5 bases from V and 0 bases from J, with 15 bases in between. CDR3 length: 15 amino acids. Here the CDR3 DNA reads TGCAGCGTTTTACTAGAAGGGCCGAGCACAGATACGCAGTATTTT. It is translated as CSVLLEGPSTDTQYF.

The V call is TRBV19, the J call TRBJ1-1, with a tentative D call TRBD1 (6 bases). The CDR3 extends over 15 amino acids. CDR1 is LNHDA, CDR2 SQIVND, per germline (reference sequence). With 7 bases removed from V and 2 bases from J, the gap between germline ends came to 17 bases. The CDR3 spells CASTSRGEGNTEAFF. In nucleotides, the CDR3 is TGTGCCAGTACTTCCAGGGGCGAAGGAAACACTGAAGCTTTCTTT.